The 21 T cell receptor beta chains given below trace back to one sample, sequenced in a study of blood T cell repertoires in COVID-19 (dated by TCRdb to the early 2020s). The library was prepared using the immunoSEQ multiplex PCR assay. The clones in this table, taken by TCRdb from immuneACCESS, are in-frame only. Not every clone is retained; where verified, under half of the shortfall comes from an unresolved V gene, and the cause of the rest is unknown. This sample lists about 150,000 clones; approximately 86% were detected once. The biggest ten clones account for 3% to 4% of the sample. The specimen was peripheral blood. Receptor source: a man aged 65-85 years with acute or convalescent COVID-19.

In this sample, this clone turned up many times. The chain uses TRBV27 and TRBJ2-7; 11 bases agree with TRBD2. Unmatched junction bases numbered 9, after V lost 6 bases and J lost 2 bases. Germline values: CDR1 MNHEY, CDR2 SMNVEV (reference sequence). The CDR3 spans 16 residues. The CDR3 sequence: CASRTGLAGRPYEQYF. As DNA, the CDR3 is TGTGCCAGCAGAACTGGACTAGCGGGCCGACCCTACGAGCAGTACTTC.

The chain has TRBV4-1 and TRBJ2-2; TRBD2 agrees at 11 bases. J lost 5 bases, V lost 0 bases, and 2 bases had no gene match. The V gene's germline CDR1 is MGHRA and CDR2 YSYEKL. The length of the CDR3 is 16 residues. CDR3 nucleotides: TGCGCCAGCAGCCAAGACCTAGCGGGGGGTACCGGGGAGCTGTTTTTT. It is translated as CASSQDLAGGTGELFF.

The gene calls are TRBV4-1 and TRBJ1-5; 7 bases are shared with TRBD1. This CDR3 has 15 residues. Germline-derived CDR1 and CDR2 are MGHRA and YSYEKL. The ends lost 5 bases at V and 7 bases at J; junction bases unmatched: 11. CDR3 residues: CASSADREGWQPQHF. The CDR3 nucleotides are TGCGCCAGCAGCGCAGACAGGGAAGGTTGGCAGCCCCAGCATTTT.

The rearrangement uses TRBV6-5 and TRBJ1-2; D is undetermined. Trimming shortened V by 3 bases and J by 4 bases, and 15 bases separated the two germline ends. Per germline, CDR1 MNHEY and CDR2 SVGAGI. The CDR3 consists of 15 residues. CDR3 region: CASSYGGRGGYGYTF. CDR3 sequence (DNA): TGTGCCAGCAGTTATGGCGGCCGGGGTGGCTATGGCTACACCTTC.

This clone has just a few counts. J is TRBJ1-5 and V is TRBV19, with D tentatively TRBD1 (5 bases). Looked up from germline, CDR1 is LNHDA and CDR2 is SQIVND (reference sequence). This CDR3 comprises 16 residues. The germline V and J ends were trimmed by 4 bases and 4 bases, with 17 bases remaining between them. The CDR3 sequence: CASSTPGQGGNQPQHF. CDR3 DNA sequence: TGTGCCAGTAGTACCCCGGGTCAGGGAGGGAATCAGCCCCAGCATTTT.

The chain uses TRBV3-1 (or the pseudogene TRBV3-2) and TRBJ1-1; D is perhaps TRBD1 (5 bases). The CDR3 extends over 14 amino acids. Germline CDR1 and CDR2: LGHDT and YNNKEL (reference sequence). Trimming took 1 base from V and 4 from J, leaving 10 bases between them. The CDR3 DNA follows: TGTGCCAGCAGCCAAGTCCTCAGGGTCACTGAAGCTTTCTTT. Its protein product is CASSQVLRVTEAFF.

The J gene is TRBJ2-2, the V gene TRBV7-9, with D possibly matching TRBD2 (6 bases). V was pared by 2 bases and J by 6 bases, with 19 bases between. Germline V gene sequence: CDR1 SEHNR, CDR2 FQNEAQ (reference sequence). The CDR3 contains 17 residues. The CDR3 nucleotides are TGTGCCAGCAGCTTATTCGGACTACAAAAAACATCCGGGGAGCTGTTTTTT. It yields the protein CASSLFGLQKTSGELFF.

The chain links TRBV7-9 to TRBJ2-7; TRBD2 agrees at 12 bases. CDR1 and CDR2 from the germline V gene are SEHNR and FQNEAQ (reference sequence). The junction had 4 bases not matched to a gene; V was cut back by 6 bases and J by 1 base. The CDR3 totals 15 residues. This CDR3 is CASRTSGSSSYEQYF. The CDR3 region has the DNA TGTGCCAGCAGGACTAGCGGGAGCTCTTCCTACGAGCAGTACTTC.

The V gene is TRBV6-1, the J gene TRBJ2-5; D is perhaps TRBD1 (6 bases). The CDR3 extends over 14 amino acids. Germline values: CDR1 MNHNS, CDR2 SASEGT. The germline V and J ends were trimmed by 1 base and 7 bases, with 13 bases remaining between them. The CDR3 spells CASSEVDSIGTQYF. CDR3 coding DNA: TGTGCCAGCAGTGAAGTGGACAGCATAGGGACCCAGTACTTC.

The gene calls are TRBV7-2 and TRBJ2-5; D may be TRBD2 (5 bases). The CDR3 runs 14 residues. CDR1 and CDR2 from the germline V gene are SGHTA and FQGNSA. V was trimmed by 4 bases and J by 1 base, leaving 10 bases between them. Written as DNA, the CDR3 is TGTGCCAGCAGCTCGCTCACTAGCCAAGAGACCCAGTACTTC. Its translation is CASSSLTSQETQYF.

V usage is TRBV6-2 or TRBV6-3 and J usage is TRBJ2-3; D unclear. Looked up from germline, CDR1 is MNHEY and CDR2 is SVGEGT. This CDR3 is built from 14 residues. Trimming shortened V by 0 bases and J by 4 bases, and 8 bases separated the two germline ends. The CDR3 spells CASSYSNLADTQYF. The CDR3 bases are TGTGCCAGCAGTTACTCGAACTTAGCAGATACGCAGTATTTT.

The chain links TRBV11-2 to TRBJ2-1; D may be TRBD2 (5 bases). This CDR3 spans 18 amino acids. The V end was cut by 2 bases, the J end by 3 bases, with 20 bases between. From germline, CDR1 is SGHAT and CDR2 FQNNGV. The CDR3 sequence is CASSLIGTGTTIYNEQFF. The CDR3, as DNA: TGTGCCAGCAGCTTAATTGGTACGGGAACAACCATCTACAATGAGCAGTTCTTC.

The V and J genes are TRBV5-1 and TRBJ1-1; D remains unclear. The CDR3 length is 15 residues. V was pared by 0 bases and J by 0 bases, with 9 bases between. Germline CDR1 is SGHRS and CDR2 is YFSETQ. CDR3 sequence: CASSLDQTLNTEAFF. DNA of the CDR3: TGCGCCAGCAGCTTGGATCAAACATTGAACACTGAAGCTTTCTTT.

J is TRBJ1-3 and V is TRBV5-4; D is unclear. The CDR3 covers 15 residues. Germline V gene sequence: CDR1 SGHNT, CDR2 YYREEE (reference sequence). With 0 bases removed from V and 0 bases from J, the gap between germline ends came to 7 bases. This CDR3 reads CASSLGGNSGNTIYF. DNA of the CDR3: TGTGCCAGCAGCTTGGGCGGAAACTCTGGAAACACCATATATTTT. Combining the CDR3 with reference TRBV5-4 and TRBJ1-3 gives the whole variable domain ETGVTQSPTHLIKTRGQQVTLRCSSQSGHNTVSWYQQALGQGPQFIFQYYREEENGRGNFPPRFSGLQFPNYSSELNVNALELDDSALYLCASSLGGNSGNTIYFGEGSWLTVV.

The V gene is TRBV9, the J gene TRBJ2-3, with TRBD2 matching 9 bases. This CDR3 contains 17 residues. Germline lookup yields CDR1 SGDLS and CDR2 YYNGEE. The V segment lost 4 bases and the J segment 2 bases; nucleotides outside the gene matches: 11. CDR3 nucleotide sequence: TGTGCCAGCAGCCCCCACGGGACTAGCTATGTCACAGATACGCAGTATTTT. Translated, it gives CASSPHGTSYVTDTQYF.

The chain links TRBV21-1 to TRBJ2-7; the DNA was not compared with TRBD1, the D call given in the table. TRBV21-1 is a listed pseudogene. This CDR3 is 15 amino acids long. CDR3 region: CASSTGQGSSYEQYF. Written as DNA, the CDR3 is TGTGCCAGCAGCACGGGACAGGGTAGCTCCTACGAGCAGTACTTC.

V and J are TRBV28 and TRBJ1-5; D is undetermined. V lost 5 bases and J 0 bases, leaving 5 bases between the germline ends. Germline V lookup: CDR1 MDHEN, CDR2 SYDVKM. The CDR3 consists of 13 residues. CDR3 amino acids: CASSGSSNQPQHF. The CDR3 DNA sequence: TGTGCCAGCAGTGGCAGTAGCAATCAGCCCCAGCATTTT.

CDR3 DNA sequence: TGTGCCAGCAGCCAAGGGCTTCTGACAGGGCGTGATTCCGGGGAGCTGTTTTTT. Encoded protein: CASSQGLLTGRDSGELFF. The rearrangement uses TRBV14 and TRBJ2-2, with TRBD1 matching 7 bases. The length of the CDR3 is 18 residues. CDR1 SGHDN and CDR2 FVKESK come from the germline V gene. The V and J ends lost 1 base and 6 bases, in that order; junction bases with no gene match: 14.

V gene TRBV3-1 (or the pseudogene TRBV3-2) combines with J gene TRBJ2-1; 13 bases agree with TRBD2. Germline V gene lookup returns CDR1 LGHDT and CDR2 YNNKEL (reference sequence). V trimming: 4 bases; J trimming: 7 bases; junction bases outside the gene matches: 7. The CDR3 loop spans 16 amino acids. The CDR3, as DNA: TGTGCCAGCAGCCTCGTGACTAGCGGGAGGAGGAATGAGCAGTTCTTC. This codes for CASSLVTSGRRNEQFF.

The V gene is TRBV18, the J gene TRBJ1-4, with D possibly TRBD1 on 5 matching bases. This CDR3 has 14 residues. V was clipped by 8 bases and J by 11 bases, with 21 bases between them. The germline CDR1 and CDR2 sequences are KGHSH and LQKENI. CDR3 nucleotide sequence: TGTGCCAGCCCACAGGCAGGGTTGAGAAAGAAACTGTTTTTT. It codes for CASPQAGLRKKLFF.

CDR3 sequence: CASSQGLAGTGGNYEQYF. The CDR3 bases are TGTGCCAGCAGCCAAGGGCTAGCCGGGACAGGGGGCAACTACGAGCAGTACTTC. This sequence joins TRBV3-1 (or the pseudogene TRBV3-2) and TRBJ2-7; 12 positions agree with TRBD1. Trimming at V came to 1 base and at J to 3 bases, leaving 10 bases not matched to a gene. The CDR3 spans 18 residues. CDR1 and CDR2 from the germline V gene are LGHDT and YNNKEL (reference sequence).